Listed here are 27 T cell receptor beta chains from one sample, sequenced in a study of radiation and T cells in renal cell carcinoma. Stated treatment: treatment-naive control, cytoreductive nephrectomy. The data were produced by immunoSEQ multiplex PCR, yet TCRdb's version contains in-frame clones alone and is incomplete. The sample lists 8,000 to 10,000 clones; over 60% were seen once. The input for sequencing was tumor tissue, taken from a patient whose treatment was nephrectomy without radiotherapy. These receptors originate from a man aged 55 to 70 with renal cell carcinoma.

The chain combines TRBV14 with TRBJ2-7, with TRBD1 as a possible D gene (7 bases). Germline V gene data show CDR1 as SGHDN and CDR2 as FVKESK. This CDR3 has 18 amino acids. The V gene lost 3 bases and the J gene lost 3 bases, with 24 bases spanning the gap. For the CDR3, the DNA is TGTGCCAGCAGCCACGGGACAGTGGTTACGGGAGTCATCTACGAGCAGTACTTC. Protein product: CASSHGTVVTGVIYEQYF.

This chain connects TRBV5-5 to TRBJ2-2, with D tentatively TRBD2 (6 bases). Germline loops: CDR1 SGHKS, CDR2 YYEKEE (reference sequence). Trimming cost V 1 base and J 2 bases, with 6 bases left between them. The CDR3 covers 14 residues. The CDR3 protein is CASSLTSNTGELFF. CDR3 in DNA: TGTGCCAGCAGCTTGACTAGCAACACCGGGGAGCTGTTTTTT.

The chain employs TRBV15 and TRBJ2-2; D is tentatively TRBD1 or TRBD2 (5 bases each). Germline V gene data show CDR1 as LNHNV and CDR2 as YYDKDF (reference sequence). The CDR3 sequence is 13 residues long. Trimming took 3 bases from V and 5 from J, leaving 7 bases between them. The CDR3 reads CATSRRGTGELFF. In DNA, the CDR3 is TGTGCCACCAGCAGGAGGGGTACCGGGGAGCTGTTTTTT.

This clone has just one count. The chain uses TRBV27 and TRBJ2-5; D tentatively fits TRBD1 or TRBD2 (6 bases each). Germline V CDR1 and CDR2: MNHEY, SMNVEV (reference sequence). The CDR3 runs to 13 residues. The V gene lost 8 bases and the J gene lost 4 bases, with 14 bases spanning the gap. This chain's CDR3 is CASGQGGLETQYF. For the CDR3, the DNA is TGTGCCAGCGGCCAAGGGGGACTAGAGACCCAGTACTTC.

This sequence joins TRBV30 and TRBJ1-6; 12 bases match TRBD1. From germline, CDR1 is GTSNPN and CDR2 SVGIG (reference sequence). The V segment lost 4 bases and the J segment 7 bases; nucleotides outside the gene matches: 11. The CDR3 runs to 17 residues. As DNA, the CDR3 is TGTGCCTGGACCCGGGACAGGGGGCCAGGGGGGAATTCACCCCTCCACTTT. It encodes CAWTRDRGPGGNSPLHF.

The V and J genes are TRBV4-1 and TRBJ2-1; weak D call: TRBD1 (8 bases). Germline V gives CDR1 MGHRA, CDR2 YSYEKL. Trimming cost V 4 bases and J 12 bases, with 28 bases left between them. The CDR3 sequence is 17 residues long. In nucleotides, the CDR3 is TGCGCCAGCAGCCCTATAAACAGGGGGGGGTCCGTTTCGGGGCAGTTCTTC. Its protein product is CASSPINRGGSVSGQFF.

V and J are TRBV6-5 and TRBJ2-3, with 10 bases matching TRBD2. CDR1 and CDR2 from the germline V gene are MNHEY and SVGAGI. The CDR3 extends over 14 amino acids. The junction had 11 bases not matched to a gene; V was cut back by 10 bases and J by 7 bases. CDR3 sequence (DNA): TGTGCCACCTATGCTAGCGGGAGTGGAAATACGCAGTATTTT. Residues: CATYASGSGNTQYF.

This sequence joins TRBV7-2 and TRBJ2-5; TRBD2 might be the D (6 bases). Trimming left V 3 bases short and J 4 bases short, with 21 bases between. The CDR3 is made up of 17 amino acids. Looked up from germline, CDR1 is SGHTA and CDR2 is FQGNSA. The CDR3 DNA reads as TGTGCCAGCAGCTTGGTGGGGGGATCCACAATAGGAGAGACCCAGTACTTC. Translation: CASSLVGGSTIGETQYF. The whole variable domain, remainder taken from reference TRBV7-2 and TRBJ2-5, is GAGVSQSPSNKVTEKGKDVELRCDPISGHTALYWYRQSLGQGLEFLIYFQGNSAPDKSGLPSDRFSAERTGGSVSTLTIQRTQQEDSAVYLCASSLVGGSTIGETQYFGPGTRLLVL.

The chain is built from TRBV11-2 and TRBJ1-2; 7 nucleotides line up with TRBD1. Germline CDR1 SGHAT, CDR2 FQNNGV. CDR3 length equals 14 residues. V shed 3 bases, J shed 0 bases, and the junction held 1 base outside the gene matches. As DNA, the CDR3 is TGTGCCAGCAGCTTGGACAGGACTAACTATGGCTACACCTTC. Amino acid sequence: CASSLDRTNYGYTF.

This clone has a handful of counts. J is TRBJ1-2 and V is TRBV18, with 8 bases identical to TRBD1. The junction had 9 bases not matched to a gene; V was cut back by 7 bases and J by 2 bases. The CDR3 runs 15 residues. In germline, CDR1 is KGHSH, CDR2 LQKENI. The CDR3 DNA is TGTGCCAGCTTTTCACAGGGGGGATCCAACTATGGCTACACCTTC. It encodes CASFSQGGSNYGYTF.

This clone was counted only a few times. CDR3 DNA sequence: TGTGCCAGCAGTGAACGACAGGTATATGGCTACACCTTC. Its protein product is CASSERQVYGYTF. V is TRBV2 and J is TRBJ1-2, with D possibly being TRBD1 (6 bases). The CDR3 consists of 13 residues. The V gene lost 2 bases and the J gene lost 5 bases, with 9 bases spanning the gap. Looked up from germline, CDR1 is SNHLY and CDR2 is FYNNEI. Full variable domain (outside the CDR3, taken from reference TRBV2 and TRBJ1-2): EPEVTQTPSHQVTQMGQEVILRCVPISNHLYFYWYRQILGQKVEFLVSFYNNEISEKSEIFDDQFSVERPDGSNFTLKIRSTKLEDSAMYFCASSERQVYGYTFGSGTRLTVV.

With regard to this clone: The sample carries other DNA sequences with the same CDR3. The rearrangement joins TRBV5-1 to TRBJ2-2, with TRBD1 matching over 9 bases. Germline assignment: CDR1 SGHRS and CDR2 YFSETQ. V was clipped by 2 bases and J by 4 bases; unmatched bases: 3. This CDR3 has 15 amino acids. CDR3 in amino acids: CASSLRQGGTGELFF. CDR3 DNA: TGCGCCAGCAGCTTACGACAGGGGGGCACCGGGGAGCTGTTTTTT.

This chain links TRBV7-8 with TRBJ2-2; maybe TRBD1 (6 bases). This CDR3 comprises 16 residues. Per germline, CDR1 SGHVS and CDR2 FQNEAQ. V lost 6 bases, J lost 1 base, and 15 bases lay in between. The CDR3, as DNA: TGTGCCAGCAGGTCCCTGACAGGCAGGAACACCGGGGAGCTGTTTTTT. This sequence encodes CASRSLTGRNTGELFF.

The V and J genes are TRBV11-2 and TRBJ2-1; 11 positions match TRBD2. The trim removed 4 bases at V and 3 bases at J, leaving 5 bases unmatched. The CDR3 covers 16 residues. Germline CDR1 SGHAT, CDR2 FQNNGV. CDR3 sequence: CASSYRLAGIYNEQFF. The CDR3 nucleotides are TGTGCCAGCAGCTACAGACTAGCGGGGATCTACAATGAGCAGTTCTTC.

The DNA for the CDR3 is TGTGCCAGCAGCCAAGCAGGACCTAGCTCTGGAAACACCATATATTTT. Its translation: CASSQAGPSSGNTIYF. The V and J genes are TRBV4-2 and TRBJ1-3; D is unresolved. Trimming took off 1 base at V and 0 bases at J, with 10 bases between the two ends. CDR1 is LGHNA, CDR2 YNFKEQ, per germline. The CDR3 is 16 amino acids.

This chain connects TRBV19 to TRBJ1-1; 7 nucleotides line up with TRBD1. Trimming removed 10 bases from V and 4 bases from J; junction bases left unmatched: 9. The CDR3 length is 13 residues. From germline, CDR1 is LNHDA and CDR2 SQIVND (reference sequence). The CDR3 reads CATQADRVTEAFF. The CDR3 nucleotides are TGTGCCACCCAAGCCGACAGGGTCACTGAAGCTTTCTTT.

The rearrangement joins TRBV19 to TRBJ1-2; D is ambiguous. CDR1 and CDR2 from the germline V gene are LNHDA and SQIVND (reference sequence). This CDR3 region has 14 residues. V was shortened by 2 bases and J by 7 bases, with 14 bases between the two germline ends. CDR3 residues: CASSIRQPKIGYTF. The CDR3 DNA is TGTGCCAGTAGTATACGGCAGCCCAAAATTGGCTACACCTTC.

The chain has TRBV14 and TRBJ2-5; tentatively, D is TRBD2 (6 bases). Between the trimmed V and J ends, which lost 2 bases and 3 bases, there was a span of 10 bases. The CDR3 has 14 residues. The germline gives CDR1 SGHDN, CDR2 FVKESK. The CDR3 region is CASSQTSLEETQYF. For the CDR3, the DNA is TGTGCCAGCAGCCAAACTAGCCTGGAAGAGACCCAGTACTTC. Full variable domain (outside the CDR3, taken from reference TRBV14 and TRBJ2-5): EAGVTQFPSHSVIEKGQTVTLRCDPISGHDNLYWYRRVMGKEIKFLLHFVKESKQDESGMPNNRFLAERTGGTYSTLKVQPAELEDSGVYFCASSQTSLEETQYFGPGTRLLVL.

This clone was recorded a few times. The rearrangement uses TRBV27 and TRBJ1-5, with 7 bases fitting TRBD1. The J segment lost 2 bases and the V segment lost 5 bases, leaving 6 bases of the junction unmatched. Germline V gene data show CDR1 as MNHEY and CDR2 as SMNVEV (reference sequence). This CDR3 region has 15 residues. In DNA form, the CDR3 reads TGTGCCAGCAGTGCATGGACAGGAGGCAATCAGCCCCAGCATTTT. It is translated as CASSAWTGGNQPQHF.

CDR3 residues: CASSLTPFFAGNYEQYF. The CDR3 bases are TGTGCCAGCAGTTTAACCCCATTTTTTGCGGGGAACTACGAGCAGTACTTC. This chain links TRBV28 with TRBJ2-7; D is possibly TRBD2 (6 bases). The V gene lost 2 bases and the J gene lost 3 bases, with 20 bases spanning the gap. The CDR3 sequence is 17 residues long. CDR1 and CDR2 (germline): MDHEN, SYDVKM.

The gene calls are TRBV5-6 and TRBJ1-6; D call uncertain. Trimming cost V 3 bases and J 0 bases, with 13 bases left between them. CDR3 length: 17 amino acids. Germline CDR1 reads SGHDT; CDR2 reads YYEEEE. The CDR3: CASSSVRGSSYNSPLHF. In DNA, the CDR3 is TGTGCCAGCAGCTCCGTGCGGGGAAGCTCCTATAATTCACCCCTCCACTTT.

A few counts support this clone. This chain uses TRBV12-5 with TRBJ2-7; TRBD2 agrees at 7 bases. This CDR3 contains 12 residues. V dropped 5 bases and J dropped 6; count of bases not matched to a gene: 4. CDR1 LGHNT and CDR2 FRNRAP come from the germline V gene. DNA for the CDR3: TGTGCTAGTGGTCTTTCTAGCGGCGAGCAGTACTTC. Protein sequence: CASGLSSGEQYF.

This chain connects TRBV4-2 to TRBJ2-4; TRBD1 matches 11 bases. Germline CDR1 LGHNA, CDR2 YNFKEQ. This CDR3 is 14 amino acids long. The V gene end was trimmed by 5 bases and the J gene end by 6 bases; junction bases not matched to a gene: 3. CDR3 sequence: CASSLDRGLNIQYF. The CDR3 bases are TGTGCCAGCAGCTTGGACAGGGGGCTAAACATTCAGTACTTC.

This clone was recorded a few times. V usage is TRBV19 and J usage is TRBJ2-7; the match to TRBD2 covers 8 bases. The CDR3 has 15 residues. V trimming: 5 bases; J trimming: 3 bases; junction bases outside the gene matches: 9. The germline V gene encodes CDR1 LNHDA and CDR2 SQIVND (reference sequence). The CDR3 DNA reads TGTGCCAGTAGTGCCGGAGGACTAGCATACTACGAGCAGTACTTC. Its translation: CASSAGGLAYYEQYF. Supplemented by reference TRBV19 and TRBJ2-7, the full variable domain reads DGGITQSPKYLFRKEGQNVTLSCEQNLNHDAMYWYRQDPGQGLRLIYYSQIVNDFQKGDIAEGYSVSREKKESFPLTVTSAQKNPTAFYLCASSAGGLAYYEQYFGPGTRLTVT.

This clone was seen more than once but under ten times. The gene calls are TRBV13 and TRBJ1-3, with a tentative D call TRBD1 (5 bases). With 5 bases removed from V and 0 bases from J, the gap between germline ends came to 17 bases. Looked up from germline, CDR1 is PRHDT and CDR2 is FYEKMQ (reference sequence). The CDR3 runs 17 residues. CDR3: CASSIITGTDSGNTIYF. DNA of the CDR3: TGTGCCAGCAGCATTATCACCGGGACGGACTCTGGAAACACCATATATTTT. Full variable domain (outside the CDR3, taken from reference TRBV13 and TRBJ1-3): AAGVIQSPRHLIKEKRETATLKCYPIPRHDTVYWYQQGPGQDPQFLISFYEKMQSDKGSIPDRFSAQQFSDYHSELNMSSLELGDSALYFCASSIITGTDSGNTIYFGEGSWLTVV.

The chain employs TRBV7-3 and TRBJ2-1; D is possibly TRBD2 (6 bases). This CDR3 has 12 amino acids. The V and J ends lost 2 bases and 9 bases respectively, with 8 bases between them. Germline lookup yields CDR1 SGHTA and CDR2 FQGTGA. The DNA of the CDR3 is TGTGCCAGCAGCTTACTAGCGATTGAGCAGTTCTTC. Amino acid sequence: CASSLLAIEQFF.

V is TRBV2 and J is TRBJ2-7; weak D call: TRBD1 (6 bases). CDR1 and CDR2 (germline): SNHLY, FYNNEI. Trimming removed 7 bases from V and 0 bases from J, with 22 bases in between. The CDR3 is made up of 17 amino acids. The CDR3 sequence is CASNGAKTGPLSYEQYF. The CDR3 DNA reads as TGTGCCAGCAATGGGGCCAAAACAGGGCCGCTCTCCTACGAGCAGTACTTC.